This TCR beta chain was retrieved from a study of T cells after yellow fever vaccination. From the 5' RACE reads, TCRdb called clonotypes with MiXCR, one entry per CDR3 protein. The profile covers about 300,000 distinct CDR3 sequences, with about 6.9% appearing a single time and about 18% taken by the ten largest. There are a few counts of this clonotype. This TCR was sampled from a man between 18 and 35 years old who received the YFV17D yellow fever vaccine. The material sequenced was PBMCs, taken more than 35 days after the first yellow fever vaccination.

CDR3 nucleotide sequence: TGTGCCAGCTCACCACTTGGCGGAAGTCCCGGTACGCAGTATTTT. Encoded protein: CASSPLGGSPGTQYF. V usage is TRBV18 and J usage is TRBJ2-3, with D uncertain. Germline CDR1 reads KGHSH; CDR2 reads LQKENI. Trimming took 1 base from V and 8 from J, leaving 16 bases between them. The CDR3 covers 15 residues.